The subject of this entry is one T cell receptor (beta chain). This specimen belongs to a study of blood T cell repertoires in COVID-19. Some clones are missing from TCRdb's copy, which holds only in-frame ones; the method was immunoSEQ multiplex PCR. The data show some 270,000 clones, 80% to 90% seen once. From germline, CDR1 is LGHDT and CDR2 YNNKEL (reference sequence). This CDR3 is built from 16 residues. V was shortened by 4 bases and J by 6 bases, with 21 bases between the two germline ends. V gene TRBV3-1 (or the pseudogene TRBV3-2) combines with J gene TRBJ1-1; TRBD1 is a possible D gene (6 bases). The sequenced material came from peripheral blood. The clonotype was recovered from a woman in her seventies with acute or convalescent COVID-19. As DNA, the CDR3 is TGTGCCAGCAGCCTTAACTTGGGGGCGGGAGGGGCTGAAGCTTTCTTT. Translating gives CASSLNLGAGGAEAFF.